Detailed here is one T cell receptor (beta chain). Its matching antigen is unknown. The data belong to a study of memory CD4+ T cells and cytomegalovirus serostatus. Study in general: Donors were healthy Belgian adults, several CMV seropositive and about two dozen seronegative. Study results and caveats: A US-trained random forest predicted CMV serostatus with median AUC around 0.92.

In germline, CDR1 is MDHEN, CDR2 SYDVKM. CDR3 length equals 16 residues. V was clipped by 2 bases and J by 4 bases; unmatched bases: 7. Study processing details: After removing out-of-frame reads, approximately 2.2 million distinct TCRbeta sequences remained. Generated by immunoSEQ multiplex PCR, the TCRdb table keeps only in-frame clones and is missing some. V, J and clone size were drawn from that table, and D and trimming were deduced from the DNA. This table has more than 45,000 clones, around 80% appearing once. The sort gate was single viable CD3+CD4+CD8-CD45RO+ cells for memory CD4+ T cells. This chain links TRBV28 with TRBJ2-1, with 8 bases matching TRBD2. The sequenced material came from memory CD4+ T cells from blood. The sequence came from an adult in good health and CMV-seronegative. As DNA, the CDR3 is TGTGCCAGCAGTTTAAGCGGGACGGGGGGGTACAATGAGCAGTTCTTC. This codes for CASSLSGTGGYNEQFF.